Shown below are 10 T cell receptor beta chains from a single sample sequenced in a study of T-cell reconstitution after alpha-beta-depleted transplantation in children. Researchers prepared the TCRbeta library using unique molecular identifiers, the study reports. In TCRdb, the PCR reads were re-called with MiXCR into one record per CDR3 protein. The sample includes about 110,000 distinct CDR3 sequences, almost 6.5% of them seen just once. The specimen was PBMCs, mostly from graft donor cells, collected 360 days after TCRalphabeta/CD19-depleted stem cell transplant. The receptor source for this set is a male patient under 10 years old who had a stem cell transplant for acute lymphoblastic leukemia, so the T cells may come from the graft donor.

The chain recombines TRBV3-1 with TRBJ2-5; the D is unclear. The CDR3 is 12 residues long. V was clipped by 3 bases and J by 5 bases, with 7 bases between them. CDR1 LGHDT and CDR2 YNNKEL come from the germline V gene (reference sequence). CDR3 DNA sequence: TGTGCCAGCAGCCATCTTGGGGAGACCCAGTACTTC. Translating gives CASSHLGETQYF.

This clonotype was counted only a few times. The chain links TRBV28 to TRBJ2-4; 10 bases are a match to TRBD1. The ends lost 5 bases at V and 0 bases at J; junction bases unmatched: 10. Germline loops: CDR1 MDHEN, CDR2 SYDVKM. CDR3 size: 18 residues. CDR3 nucleotides: TGTGCCAGCAGTACCACCTCGGGACAGGGGCTAGCCAAAAACATTCAGTACTTC. Protein product: CASSTTSGQGLAKNIQYF.

This clonotype was picked up many times. The chain uses TRBV20-1 and TRBJ2-7, with 12 nucleotides matching TRBD1. Unmatched junction bases numbered 7, after V lost 2 bases and J lost 5 bases. This CDR3 comprises 15 residues. CDR1 and CDR2 (germline): DFQATT, SNEGSKA (reference sequence). This CDR3 reads CSARSVGQGANEQYF. As DNA, the CDR3 is TGCAGTGCTAGATCGGTGGGACAGGGGGCGAACGAGCAGTACTTC.

The rearrangement uses TRBV6-1 and TRBJ2-7, with D possibly TRBD2 on 5 matching bases. Per the germline V gene, CDR1 is MNHNS and CDR2 is SASEGT. This CDR3 region has 15 residues. Trimming left V 6 bases short and J 6 bases short, with 21 bases between. CDR3 region: CASSQLRGSLFEQYF. The CDR3 DNA is TGTGCCAGCAGCCAATTAAGAGGGAGTTTGTTCGAGCAGTACTTC.

This clonotype was detected ten times or more. This chain's CDR3 is CASSLDPGHTEAFF. CDR3 nucleotide sequence: TGTGCCAGCAGCTTAGACCCGGGACACACTGAAGCTTTCTTT. V usage is TRBV7-6 and J usage is TRBJ1-1, with D possibly being TRBD1 (5 bases). Germline CDR1 SGHVS, CDR2 FNYEAQ. V was cut by 1 base and J by 3 bases, with 9 bases left in between. CDR3 length equals 14 residues.

This clonotype came up many times. The chain combines TRBV6-1 with TRBJ1-4; 10 nucleotides align to TRBD1. Trimming took 5 bases from V and 9 from J; bases not matched to a gene: 6. The V gene's germline CDR1 is MNHNS and CDR2 SASEGT. The CDR3 has 14 residues. The CDR3, as DNA: TGTGCCAGCAGTCGTGACAGGGGGCGTAAAAAACTGTTTTTT. It codes for CASSRDRGRKKLFF.

The V gene is TRBV27, the J gene TRBJ1-2; 8 nucleotides agree with TRBD1. From germline, CDR1 is MNHEY and CDR2 SMNVEV (reference sequence). The CDR3 loop spans 16 amino acids. The V gene end was trimmed by 5 bases and the J gene end by 2 bases; junction bases not matched to a gene: 10. CDR3 protein: CASSSGTGFLNYGYTF. In DNA, the CDR3 is TGTGCCAGCAGTAGCGGGACAGGCTTTCTAAACTATGGCTACACCTTC.

This clonotype was seen a few times. The V gene is TRBV7-2, the J gene TRBJ2-5; 10 bases map to TRBD2. CDR1 and CDR2 (germline): SGHTA, FQGNSA. The CDR3 is 18 amino acids. After removal of 0 bases from V and 3 bases from J, the junction contained 10 bases not matched to a gene. CDR3 loop: CASSLAVEAGGRKETQYF. As DNA, the CDR3 is TGTGCCAGCAGCTTAGCGGTCGAAGCGGGGGGGCGGAAAGAGACCCAGTACTTC.

This clonotype has a handful of counts. The genes are TRBV7-6 and TRBJ2-6; D remains ambiguous. Trimming left V 2 bases short and J 0 bases short, with 5 bases between. This CDR3 is 15 amino acids long. Germline CDR1 reads SGHVS; CDR2 reads FNYEAQ. The CDR3 sequence: CASSLRGSGANVLTF. In DNA form, the CDR3 reads TGTGCCAGCAGCTTACGCGGCTCTGGGGCCAACGTCCTGACTTTC.

This clonotype appeared many times. The J gene is TRBJ2-5, the V gene TRBV4-2; 8 bases match TRBD1. This CDR3 spans 18 amino acids. Trimming removed 4 bases from V and 2 bases from J; junction bases left unmatched: 15. Germline V lookup: CDR1 LGHNA, CDR2 YNFKEQ. The CDR3 sequence: CASSPTGQVPSFQETQYF. Written as DNA, the CDR3 is TGTGCCAGCAGCCCCACGGGACAGGTCCCTTCCTTTCAAGAGACCCAGTACTTC.